The following is a TCR beta chain sequence with its context. Its antigen target is currently unknown. Per-nucleotide qualities are absent, and no much larger clonotype sits a single base away. The data are from a study of T-cell memory formation after mild COVID-19 (dated by TCRdb to the early 2020s). Describing the broader study: TCR sequence clusters from the two donors were largely donor specific. The cohort comprised two young, previously healthy adult volunteers, one female and one male. In a couple of donors, T-cell clones that expanded and contracted after mild COVID-19 were followed by sequencing TCRalpha and TCRbeta repertoires longitudinally.

Per the germline V gene, SGHRS is the CDR1 and YFSETQ is the CDR2. Counted from cysteine to phenylalanine, this CDR3 has 15 amino acids. The sequence is cut down to CDR3 DNA, 45 bases in frame from base 1. The germline ends are 10 bases apart after V is trimmed by 1 base and J by 0 bases. These reads were obtained on an Illumina NovaSeq 6000. Using 5'RACE with constant-segment primers, TCRalpha and TCRbeta cDNA libraries were constructed, with sample barcodes and unique molecular identifiers added in the process. Trizol reagent was used to extract RNA from every sample. Library amplification was performed in two PCR steps, and a second sample barcode and Illumina TruSeq adapters were introduced in the second step. The libraries were sequenced on an Illumina NovaSeq using 2 x 150 bp paired-end reads. The study's own analysis went as follows. Demultiplexing of reads and collapsing into UMI-guided consensus sequences were performed with migec v1.2.7. Using mixcr v2.1.11, UMI consensuses were aligned to TRA and TRB V and J templates and then assembled into clonotypes. Clonotypes were classified as expanded or contracted when called significant by both edgeR and NoisET, with noise models trained on biological replicates. For edgeR calls, a false discovery rate-adjusted p below 0.01 and a log2 fold-change threshold of 1 were applied. As an exploratory analysis of dynamics, max-normalized trajectories of the 1000 most abundant clonotypes were examined by PCA with hierarchical clustering. Separately sequenced CD4+ and CD8+ repertoires were used to assign a CD4 or CD8 phenotype to each responding clone. TCRdb applied fastp at Q25 and MiXCR to the public reads, then kept only in-frame beta chains. Each CDR3 protein appears once, grouped with its most common genes and DNA. These V and J calls rely on TCRdb rather than the paper's analysis. Present in this sample are 160,000 or so distinct CDR3 sequences, roughly 30% of which were seen just once. The ten top clones hold around 12% of the sample.

What the study reported, not specific to this receptor: Contracting CD4+ clones were found mainly in CM and EM memory subsets, while CD8+ clones were enriched in EMRA. The study covered only a couple of mild cases, and larger cohorts including severe cases with pre-infection samples were considered necessary. Some responding clones were detected in pre-infection memory, which suggested that pre-existing cross-reactive memory T cells had joined the SARS-CoV-2 response. From day 15 to 85, contracting clones showed balanced CD4/CD8 phenotypes, whereas a second wave of clones that expanded from day 15 to 37 leaned towards CD4+. SARS-CoV-2 specificity was not confirmed for the second-wave clones peaking on day 37.

PBMCs were isolated by Ficoll-Paque density gradient centrifugation. Material: PBMCs or a T cell subset sorted from them (not recorded which). The sequence joins TRBV5-1 to TRBJ2-5; the D gene cannot be named for sure. This TCR was recovered from an adult woman who had mild COVID-19 (a few samples of this study predate the infection). The sample titles of this study are shuffled in the database, so cell type and time point are left out; the donor was told from shared clones. The nucleotides read TGCGCCAGCAGCTTGATGGGCGGTAACCAAGAGACCCAGTACTTC. This encodes CASSLMGGNQETQYF. Full variable domain (CDR3 extended with the reference TRBV5-1 and TRBJ2-5 proteins): KAGVTQTPRYLIKTRGQQVTLSCSPISGHRSVSWYQQTPGQGLQFLFEYFSETQRNKGNFPGRFSGRQFSNSRSEMNVSTLELGDSALYLCASSLMGGNQETQYFGPGTRLLVL.